This TCR beta chain emerged from a study of graft-versus-host responses after intestinal transplantation. Study summary: After anti-thymocyte globulin induction, recipients took tacrolimus and steroids for around three years.

As regards this clone: Its antigen is still unknown.

The CDR3 runs to 14 residues. Germline V gene lookup returns CDR1 SGHTA and CDR2 FQGNSA. Trimming left V 3 bases short and J 3 bases short, with 12 bases between. The study's findings and limits: GvH clones were identified in recipient marrow, with some first appearing in ileum or blood.

Generated by immunoSEQ multiplex PCR, the TCRdb table keeps only in-frame clones and is missing some. The sample records tens of thousands of clones, 85% to 95% being singletons. This specimen was unstimulated CD4+ T cells sorted from spleen or lymph node cells, taken before transplant. The receptor was isolated from a human donor who was the organ donor for an intestinal transplant. The chain joins TRBV7-2 to TRBJ2-7; a possible D gene is TRBD2 (6 bases). For the CDR3, the DNA is TGTGCCAGCAGCTTCGGGGGAGGAGGCTACGAGCAGTACTTC. This encodes CASSFGGGGYEQYF.